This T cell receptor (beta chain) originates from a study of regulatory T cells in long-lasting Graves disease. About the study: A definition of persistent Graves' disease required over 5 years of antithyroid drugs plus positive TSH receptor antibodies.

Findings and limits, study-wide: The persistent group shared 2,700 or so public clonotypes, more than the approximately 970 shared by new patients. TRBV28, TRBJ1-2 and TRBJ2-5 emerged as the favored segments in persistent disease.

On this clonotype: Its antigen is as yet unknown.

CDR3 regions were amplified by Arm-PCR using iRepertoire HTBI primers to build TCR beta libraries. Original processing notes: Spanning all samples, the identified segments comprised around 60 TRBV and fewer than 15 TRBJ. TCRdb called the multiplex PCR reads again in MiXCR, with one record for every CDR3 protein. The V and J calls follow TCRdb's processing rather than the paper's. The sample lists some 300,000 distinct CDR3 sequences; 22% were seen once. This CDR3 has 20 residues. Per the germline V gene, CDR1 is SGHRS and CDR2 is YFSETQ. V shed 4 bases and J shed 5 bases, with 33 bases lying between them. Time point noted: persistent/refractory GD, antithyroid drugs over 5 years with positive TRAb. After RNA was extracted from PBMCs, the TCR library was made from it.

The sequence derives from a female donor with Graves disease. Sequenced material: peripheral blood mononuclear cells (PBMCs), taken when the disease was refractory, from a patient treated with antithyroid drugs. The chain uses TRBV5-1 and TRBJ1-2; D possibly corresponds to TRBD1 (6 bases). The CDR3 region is CASSPDGWEEGTWRRYGYTF. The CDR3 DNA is TGCGCCAGCAGCCCGGATGGATGGGAAGAGGGGACATGGAGACGGTATGGCTACACCTTC. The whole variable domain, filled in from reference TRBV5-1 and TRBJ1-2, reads KAGVTQTPRYLIKTRGQQVTLSCSPISGHRSVSWYQQTPGQGLQFLFEYFSETQRNKGNFPGRFSGRQFSNSRSEMNVSTLELGDSALYLCASSPDGWEEGTWRRYGYTFGSGTRLTVV.